A selection of T cell receptor beta chains follows, all from one sample in a study of blood T cells in healthy people across ages. Using its own MiXCR run on the 5' RACE reads, TCRdb lists one record per CDR3 protein. The sample yields approximately 800,000 distinct CDR3 sequences, 58% seen once. Sequenced: blood. The receptors originated from a man younger than 40 in good health. The conserved cysteine and the conserved F or W are not part of the CDR3 here.

v_call	j_call	cdr3_aa
TRBV29-1	TRBJ1-1	SVERGPGTEAF
TRBV29-1	TRBJ2-5	SVEPSLAGGFTY
TRBV27	TRBJ2-3	ASANWGSTDTQY
TRBV29-1	TRBJ2-6	SVEASESGANVLT
TRBV20-1	TRBJ1-1	SARWPGAEGAF
TRBV14	TRBJ2-4	ASSYRNRGDIQY
TRBV5-6	-	ASSSTNERVFSYNEQY
TRBV20-1	TRBJ2-3	SARDREATDTQY
TRBV4-1	-	ASSQDALAGVEQY
TRBV7-2	TRBJ1-2	ASSPAVYGTNYGHT
TRBV4-3	TRBJ2-7	ASSLGLAGGATNEQY
TRBV7-9	-	ASSLAFYEQY
TRBV25-1	TRBJ1-2	ASSERNEGYT
TRBV20-1	TRBJ2-7	SAGEGSYEQY
TRBV25-1	TRBJ2-1	ASSEAVLDRANEQF
TRBV6-6	-	ASSGTSGSFYNEQY
TRBV12-3/TRBV12-4	TRBJ2-3	ASSLAGVPLGDTQY
TRBV29-1	TRBJ1-2	SVEESGGVWGNYGYT
TRBV7-2	TRBJ1-6	ASNSRGGAHSPLH
TRBV12-3/TRBV12-4	TRBJ2-1	ASSLAQQAEQF
TRBV7-2	TRBJ1-2	ASRGVRTDGYT
TRBV24-1	TRBJ1-5	ATSELDSNQPQH
TRBV12-3/TRBV12-4	TRBJ2-7	ASSLGNRPYEQY
TRBV7-2	TRBJ2-1	ASSPSPSGGGHNEQF